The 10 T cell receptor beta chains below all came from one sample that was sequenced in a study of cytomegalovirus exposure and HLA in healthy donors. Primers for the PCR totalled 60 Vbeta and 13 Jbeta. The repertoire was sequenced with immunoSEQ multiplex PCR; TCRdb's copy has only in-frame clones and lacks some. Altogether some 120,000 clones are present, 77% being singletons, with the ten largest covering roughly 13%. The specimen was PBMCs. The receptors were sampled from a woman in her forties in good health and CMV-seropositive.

CDR3 region: CASSPGLIFYEQYF. The CDR3 DNA reads TGTGCCAGCAGTCCGGGACTAATCTTCTACGAGCAGTACTTC. J is TRBJ2-5 and V is TRBV5-4, with 7 bases that match TRBD2. The DNA matches TRBJ2-7 better at its end, which makes the J call doubtful. Germline V gives CDR1 SGHNT, CDR2 YYREEE (reference sequence). This CDR3 contains 14 residues.

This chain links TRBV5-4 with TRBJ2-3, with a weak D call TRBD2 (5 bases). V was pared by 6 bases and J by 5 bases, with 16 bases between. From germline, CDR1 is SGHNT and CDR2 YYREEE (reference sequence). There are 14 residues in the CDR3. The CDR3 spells CASTSTGVLDTQYF. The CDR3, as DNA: TGTGCCAGCACCTCTACCGGGGTGCTAGATACGCAGTATTTT.

The CDR3, as DNA: TGTGCCAGCGGACGCGAAACGGGGGGGGGAGGAGGTGGCTACACCTTC. It yields the protein CASGRETGGGGGGYTF. This rearrangement joins TRBV6-6 to TRBJ1-2; the D gene is possibly TRBD1 (5 bases). The CDR3 contains 16 residues. Trimming removed 8 bases at V and 7 bases at J, with 26 bases between. CDR1 is MNHNY, CDR2 SVGAGI, per germline (reference sequence).

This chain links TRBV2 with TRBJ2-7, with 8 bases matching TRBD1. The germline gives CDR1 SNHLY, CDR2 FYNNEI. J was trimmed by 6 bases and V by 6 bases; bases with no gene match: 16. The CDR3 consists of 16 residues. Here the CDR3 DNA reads TGTGCCAGCAGGCTCCCAGGGGGCGTCGACGGGGGCGAGCAGTACTTC. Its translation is CASRLPGGVDGGEQYF.

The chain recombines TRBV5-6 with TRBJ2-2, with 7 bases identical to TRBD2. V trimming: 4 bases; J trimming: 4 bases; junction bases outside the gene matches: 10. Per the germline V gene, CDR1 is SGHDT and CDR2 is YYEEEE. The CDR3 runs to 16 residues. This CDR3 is CASSLPTSRVTGELFF. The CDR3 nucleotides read TGTGCCAGCAGCCTACCGACTAGCAGGGTCACCGGGGAGCTGTTTTTT.

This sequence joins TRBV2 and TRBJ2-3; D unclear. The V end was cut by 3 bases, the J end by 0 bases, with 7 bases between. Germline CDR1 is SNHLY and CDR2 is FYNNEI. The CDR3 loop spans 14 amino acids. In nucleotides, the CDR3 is TGTGCCAGCAGTGATTTAGTAAGCACAGATACGCAGTATTTT. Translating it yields CASSDLVSTDTQYF.

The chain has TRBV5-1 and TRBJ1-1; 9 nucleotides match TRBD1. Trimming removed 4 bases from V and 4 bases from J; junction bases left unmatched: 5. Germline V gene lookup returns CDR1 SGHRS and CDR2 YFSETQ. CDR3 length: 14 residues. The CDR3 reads CASSRETGGTEAFF. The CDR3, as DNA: TGCGCCAGCAGCCGTGAGACAGGGGGCACTGAAGCTTTCTTT.

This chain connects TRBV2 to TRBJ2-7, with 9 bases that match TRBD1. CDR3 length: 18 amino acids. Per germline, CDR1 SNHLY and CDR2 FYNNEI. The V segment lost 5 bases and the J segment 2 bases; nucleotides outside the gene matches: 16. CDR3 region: CASSPRFGQGPTTYEQYF. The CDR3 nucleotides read TGTGCCAGCAGTCCCCGATTCGGACAGGGGCCAACAACCTACGAGCAGTACTTC.

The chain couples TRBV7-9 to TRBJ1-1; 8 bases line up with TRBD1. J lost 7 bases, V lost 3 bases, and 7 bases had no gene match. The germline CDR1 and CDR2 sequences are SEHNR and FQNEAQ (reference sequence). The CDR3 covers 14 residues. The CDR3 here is CASSFKGTGGEAFF. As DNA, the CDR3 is TGTGCCAGCAGCTTTAAAGGGACAGGAGGTGAAGCTTTCTTT.

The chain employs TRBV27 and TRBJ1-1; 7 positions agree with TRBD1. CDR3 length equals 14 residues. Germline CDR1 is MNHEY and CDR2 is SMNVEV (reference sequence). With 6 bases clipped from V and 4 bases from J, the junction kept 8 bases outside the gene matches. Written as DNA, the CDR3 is TGTGCCAGCAGACCGACAGGGATCGGCACTGAAGCTTTCTTT. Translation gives CASRPTGIGTEAFF.